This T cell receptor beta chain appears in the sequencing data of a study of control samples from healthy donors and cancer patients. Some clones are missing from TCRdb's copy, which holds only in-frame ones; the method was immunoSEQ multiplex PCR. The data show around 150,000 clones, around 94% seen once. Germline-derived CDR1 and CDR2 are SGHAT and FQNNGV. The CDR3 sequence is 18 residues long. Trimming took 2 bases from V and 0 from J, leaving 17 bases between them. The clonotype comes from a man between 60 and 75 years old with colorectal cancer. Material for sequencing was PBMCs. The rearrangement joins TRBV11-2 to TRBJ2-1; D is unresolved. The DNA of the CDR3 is TGTGCCAGCAGCTTAATCTCTCCGCAGGAGAGCTCCTACAATGAGCAGTTCTTC. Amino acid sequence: CASSLISPQESSYNEQFF.